Shown below are 17 T cell receptor beta chains from a single sample sequenced in a study of post-analysis software for immune sequencing data. Carried by the TCR beta cDNA libraries were unique molecular identifiers. TCRdb analysed the PCR reads with MiXCR anew, one entry per CDR3 protein. The sample contains hundreds of thousands of distinct CDR3 sequences, 25% to 30% of which appear only once. Points from the study as a whole: Patients carried several TRBV segments more frequently than controls did, and TRBV5-6, TRBV5-1 and TRBV20-1 were among them.

Their antigens are not known. Sequencing input: blood. These receptors all stem from a girl between 5 and 17 years old with multiple sclerosis.

The rearrangement joins TRBV29-1 to TRBJ1-2; D not resolved. Germline-derived CDR1 and CDR2 are SQVTM and ANQGSEA. Trimming pared 6 bases from V and 8 bases from J, leaving 16 bases between. This CDR3 has 12 residues. DNA for the CDR3: TGCAGCGTCGACACCCCCCTTGGAGGCTACACCTTC. Translating gives CSVDTPLGGYTF.

A note on this clonotype: This may stem from a read error, because a much larger clone lies one nucleotide away. V is TRBV29-1 and J is TRBJ2-5; the match to TRBD1 covers 8 bases. V shed 8 bases and J 5 bases; nucleotides not matched to a gene: 7. The CDR3 is made up of 12 amino acids. Germline CDR1 and CDR2: SQVTM and ANQGSEA. The CDR3 DNA reads TGCAGCATTGGACAGGGCGGGGAGACCCAGTACTTC. This codes for CSIGQGGETQYF.

On this clonotype: The junction departs from germline at one end; a sequencing error may be responsible. The CDR3 reads CSVGPTNTGELVF. The CDR3 DNA follows: TGCAGCGTTGGGCCCACGAACACCGGGGAGCTGGTTTTT. The chain is built from TRBV29-1 and TRBJ2-2; possible D gene TRBD2, 5 bases. Germline CDR1 SQVTM, CDR2 ANQGSEA. The CDR3 spans 13 residues.

The J gene is TRBJ1-1, the V gene TRBV7-2; D gene uncertain. The CDR3 has 14 amino acids. V was shortened by 3 bases and J by 4 bases, with 12 bases between the two germline ends. Germline V gene data show CDR1 as SGHTA and CDR2 as FQGNSA. CDR3 region: CASSLAYGPTEAFF. The CDR3 DNA follows: TGTGCCAGCAGCTTGGCTTACGGTCCCACTGAAGCTTTCTTT.

This clonotype was observed a few times. V and J are TRBV6-1 and TRBJ2-6, with D possibly matching TRBD1 (6 bases). Germline-derived CDR1 and CDR2 are MNHNS and SASEGT. The CDR3 loop spans 18 amino acids. Trimming removed 5 bases from V and 2 bases from J, with 19 bases in between. The CDR3 DNA sequence: TGTGCCAGCAGTCGTGGACAGCCACCGTACCCTGGGGCCAACGTCCTGACTTTC. The encoded protein is CASSRGQPPYPGANVLTF.

This chain joins TRBV7-2 and TRBJ2-7, with D possibly being TRBD2 (5 bases). This CDR3 is built from 15 residues. Trimming left V 4 bases short and J 2 bases short, with 15 bases between. CDR1 and CDR2 from the germline V gene are SGHTA and FQGNSA. CDR3: CASSSETGFPYEQYF. The CDR3 coding sequence is TGTGCCAGCAGCTCTGAGACGGGGTTCCCCTACGAGCAGTACTTC.

This clonotype has a count of ten or more. J is TRBJ2-1 and V is TRBV5-1; 11 bases fit TRBD2. The V gene's germline CDR1 is SGHRS and CDR2 YFSETQ. The V gene end was trimmed by 7 bases and the J gene end by 8 bases; junction bases not matched to a gene: 14. This CDR3 has 16 residues. The CDR3 DNA follows: TGCGCCAGCGGACTTAGACTAGCGGGAAGTCGGTATGAGCAGTTCTTC. It yields the protein CASGLRLAGSRYEQFF.

There are a few counts of this clonotype. The chain links TRBV6-2 or TRBV6-3 to TRBJ2-7; the D gene is possibly TRBD1 (6 bases). V dropped 2 bases and J dropped 5 bases, with 10 bases sitting between them. Germline lookup yields CDR1 MNHEY and CDR2 SVGEGT. The CDR3 spans 13 residues. CDR3 protein: CASSYPPGDEQYF. The CDR3 nucleotides read TGTGCCAGCAGTTACCCCCCAGGGGACGAGCAGTACTTC.

Regarding this clonotype: A much larger clone is a single base away; this may be a read error. Because the CDR3's place on the DNA is in doubt, the DNA is left out and the CDR3 is given as listed by TCRdb. This CDR3 reads CASSPRWTVGGGSTF. The chain uses TRBV6-5 and TRBJ1-2; TRBD1 is the table's D call and was not checked against the DNA. The CDR3 comprises 15 residues, both ends counted. Looked up from germline, CDR1 is MNHEY and CDR2 is SVGAGI.

The V call is TRBV20-1, the J call TRBJ2-1, with 7 bases that match TRBD1. From germline, CDR1 is DFQATT and CDR2 SNEGSKA (reference sequence). This CDR3 comprises 16 residues. V was pared by 0 bases and J by 6 bases, with 11 bases of the junction left unmatched. The CDR3 bases are TGCAGTGCTAGAGAAACCGGGACAGACCTCGCCAATGAGCAGTTCTTC. Residues: CSARETGTDLANEQFF.

This clonotype was observed a few times. The rearrangement links TRBV28 to TRBJ2-5; perhaps TRBD2 as D (5 bases). The V gene's germline CDR1 is MDHEN and CDR2 SYDVKM. Trimming took 5 bases from V and 4 from J, leaving 14 bases between them. This CDR3 has 14 amino acids. The CDR3 nucleotides read TGTGCCAGCAGTCCTCCCGGAGGTGGAGAGACCCAGTACTTC. Amino acids: CASSPPGGGETQYF.

The chain couples TRBV4-3 to TRBJ2-1; D is perhaps TRBD2 (5 bases). Trimming took 4 bases from V and 2 from J, leaving 12 bases between them. The CDR3 consists of 15 residues. From germline, CDR1 is LGHNA and CDR2 YSLEER. This CDR3 reads CASSLEWRAYNEQFF. The CDR3 coding sequence is TGCGCCAGCAGCCTAGAGTGGCGGGCCTACAATGAGCAGTTCTTC.

Turning to this clonotype: A much larger clone differs by one base, so this may be a read error. The chain joins TRBV12-5 to TRBJ2-1; D unresolved. The DNA end favors TRBJ2-7, so the J call may be wrong. The CDR3 contains 12 residues. Germline V gene data show CDR1 as LGHNT and CDR2 as FRNRAP. The CDR3 region is CASGPQFNEQYF. The DNA of the CDR3 is TGTGCTAGTGGTCCCCAGTTCAATGAGCAGTACTTC.

Comments on this clonotype: The germline gene is not matched at one end of the junction; a read error may be the cause. The chain couples TRBV5-1 to TRBJ2-7, with a weak D call TRBD2 (6 bases). Germline V CDR1 and CDR2: SGHRS, YFSETQ. CDR3 length: 14 residues. CDR3 DNA sequence: TGCGTCAGCAGCCCTAGCGAGAGCTCCTACGAGCAGTACTTC. This sequence encodes CVSSPSESSYEQYF.

This clonotype turned up a few times. V is TRBV10-3 and J is TRBJ2-3; D is unclear. V lost 1 base and J lost 6, with 5 bases in between. Germline CDR1 reads ENHRY; CDR2 reads SYGVKD. There are 12 residues in the CDR3. This CDR3 reads CAISELLDTQYF. The CDR3 DNA sequence: TGTGCCATCAGTGAGTTATTGGATACGCAGTATTTT.

The chain joins TRBV20-1 to TRBJ1-5; D gene unclear. Per germline, CDR1 DFQATT and CDR2 SNEGSKA (reference sequence). The V and J ends lost 1 base and 6 bases respectively, with 19 bases between them. The CDR3 has 16 amino acids. The CDR3 loop reads CSARGPSAGRGQPQHF. DNA of the CDR3: TGCAGTGCTAGAGGTCCTTCGGCAGGCCGGGGTCAGCCCCAGCATTTT.

The rearrangement uses TRBV14 and TRBJ1-2; D gene unclear. From germline, CDR1 is SGHDN and CDR2 FVKESK. The CDR3 covers 13 residues. The V gene lost 4 bases and the J gene lost 7 bases, with 13 bases spanning the gap. The CDR3 here is CASSRNLIGGYTF. The CDR3 DNA reads as TGTGCCAGCAGCCGAAACCTGATCGGTGGCTACACCTTC. Complete variable domain (other parts from reference TRBV14 and TRBJ1-2): EAGVTQFPSHSVIEKGQTVTLRCDPISGHDNLYWYRRVMGKEIKFLLHFVKESKQDESGMPNNRFLAERTGGTYSTLKVQPAELEDSGVYFCASSRNLIGGYTFGSGTRLTVV.